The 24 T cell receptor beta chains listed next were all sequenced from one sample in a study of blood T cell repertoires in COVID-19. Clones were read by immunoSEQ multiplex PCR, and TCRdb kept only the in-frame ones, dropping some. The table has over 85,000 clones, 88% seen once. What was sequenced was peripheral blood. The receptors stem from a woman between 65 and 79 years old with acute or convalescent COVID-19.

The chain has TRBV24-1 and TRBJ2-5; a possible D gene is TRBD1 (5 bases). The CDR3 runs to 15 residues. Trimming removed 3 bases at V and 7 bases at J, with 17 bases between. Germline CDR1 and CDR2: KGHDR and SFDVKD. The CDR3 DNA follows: TGTGCCACCAGTGATGAGGCCAGGCCCCAGGGGACCCAGTACTTC. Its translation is CATSDEARPQGTQYF.

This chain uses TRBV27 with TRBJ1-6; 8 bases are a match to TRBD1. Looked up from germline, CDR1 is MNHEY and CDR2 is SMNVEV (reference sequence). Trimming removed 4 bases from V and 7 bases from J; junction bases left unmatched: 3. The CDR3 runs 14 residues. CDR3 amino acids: CASSWGQVNSPLHF. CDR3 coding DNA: TGTGCCAGCAGTTGGGGACAGGTCAATTCACCCCTCCACTTT.

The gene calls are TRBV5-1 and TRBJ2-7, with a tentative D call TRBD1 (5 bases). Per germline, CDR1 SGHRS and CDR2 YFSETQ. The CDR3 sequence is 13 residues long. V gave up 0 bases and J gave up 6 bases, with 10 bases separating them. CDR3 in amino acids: CASSLEGQLEQYF. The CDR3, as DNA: TGCGCCAGCAGCTTGGAGGGGCAGCTCGAGCAGTACTTC. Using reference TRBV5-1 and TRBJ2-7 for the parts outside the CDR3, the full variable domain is KAGVTQTPRYLIKTRGQQVTLSCSPISGHRSVSWYQQTPGQGLQFLFEYFSETQRNKGNFPGRFSGRQFSNSRSEMNVSTLELGDSALYLCASSLEGQLEQYFGPGTRLTVT.

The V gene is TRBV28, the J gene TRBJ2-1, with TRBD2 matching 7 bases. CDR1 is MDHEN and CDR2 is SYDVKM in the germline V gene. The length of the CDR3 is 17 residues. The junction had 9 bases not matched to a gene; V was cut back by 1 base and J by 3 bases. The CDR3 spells CASSLLGGPILYNEQFF. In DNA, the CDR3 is TGTGCCAGCAGTTTATTGGGAGGGCCTATTCTCTACAATGAGCAGTTCTTC.

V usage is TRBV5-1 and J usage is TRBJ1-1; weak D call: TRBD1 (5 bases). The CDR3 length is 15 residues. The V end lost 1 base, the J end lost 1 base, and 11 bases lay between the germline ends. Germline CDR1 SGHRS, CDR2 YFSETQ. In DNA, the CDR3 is TGCGCCAGCAGCTTGTCGGCAGGGTGGAACACTGAAGCTTTCTTT. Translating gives CASSLSAGWNTEAFF.

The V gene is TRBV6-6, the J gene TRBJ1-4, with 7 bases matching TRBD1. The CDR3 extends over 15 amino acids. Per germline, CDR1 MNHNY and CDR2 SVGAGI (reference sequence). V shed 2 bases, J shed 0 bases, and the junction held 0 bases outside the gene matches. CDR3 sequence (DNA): TGTGCCAGCAGTTACGGGACAGCAACTAATGAAAAACTGTTTTTT. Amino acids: CASSYGTATNEKLFF.

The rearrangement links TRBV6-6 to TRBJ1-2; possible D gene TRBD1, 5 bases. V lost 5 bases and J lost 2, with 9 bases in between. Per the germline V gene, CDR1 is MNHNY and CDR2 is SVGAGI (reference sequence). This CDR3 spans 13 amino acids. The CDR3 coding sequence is TGTGCCAGCAGTAATACAGGAAACTATGGCTACACCTTC. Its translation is CASSNTGNYGYTF.

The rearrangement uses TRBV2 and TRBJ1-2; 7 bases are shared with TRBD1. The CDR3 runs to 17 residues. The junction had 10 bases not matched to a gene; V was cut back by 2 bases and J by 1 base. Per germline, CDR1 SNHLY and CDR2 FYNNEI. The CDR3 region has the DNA TGTGCCAGCAGTGAAACTTTAACGACAGGGTTTAACTATGGCTACACCTTC. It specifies CASSETLTTGFNYGYTF.

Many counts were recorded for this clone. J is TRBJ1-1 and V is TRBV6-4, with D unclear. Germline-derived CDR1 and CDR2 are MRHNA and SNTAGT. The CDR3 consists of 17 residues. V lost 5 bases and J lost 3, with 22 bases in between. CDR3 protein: CASSPRANMGMDTEAFF. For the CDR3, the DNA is TGTGCCAGCAGTCCGAGAGCTAACATGGGCATGGACACTGAAGCTTTCTTT.

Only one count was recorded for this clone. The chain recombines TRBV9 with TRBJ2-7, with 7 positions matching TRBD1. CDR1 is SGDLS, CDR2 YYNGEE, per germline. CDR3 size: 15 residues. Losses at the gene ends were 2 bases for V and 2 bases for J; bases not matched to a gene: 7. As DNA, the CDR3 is TGTGCCAGCAGCGTGGGGGCAGGGGGAACCTACGAGCAGTACTTC. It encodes CASSVGAGGTYEQYF.

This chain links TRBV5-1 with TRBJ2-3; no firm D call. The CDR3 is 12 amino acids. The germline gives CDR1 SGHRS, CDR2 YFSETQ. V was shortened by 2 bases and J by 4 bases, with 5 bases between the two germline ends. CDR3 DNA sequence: TGCGCCAGCAGCTTTTCGGCAGATACGCAGTATTTT. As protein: CASSFSADTQYF.

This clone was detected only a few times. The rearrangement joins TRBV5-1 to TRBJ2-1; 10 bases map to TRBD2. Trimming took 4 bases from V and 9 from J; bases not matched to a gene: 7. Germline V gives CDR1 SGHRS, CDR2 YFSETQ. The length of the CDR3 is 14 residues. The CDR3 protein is CASSPEREGGEQFF. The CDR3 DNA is TGCGCCAGCAGCCCAGAGCGGGAGGGGGGTGAGCAGTTCTTC.

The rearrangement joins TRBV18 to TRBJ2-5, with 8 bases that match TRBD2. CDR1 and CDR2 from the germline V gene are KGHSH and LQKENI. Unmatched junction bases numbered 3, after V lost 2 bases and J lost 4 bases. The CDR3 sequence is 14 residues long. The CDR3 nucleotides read TGTGCCAGCTCACCATCGGGAGGGCGAGAGACCCAGTACTTC. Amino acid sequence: CASSPSGGRETQYF.

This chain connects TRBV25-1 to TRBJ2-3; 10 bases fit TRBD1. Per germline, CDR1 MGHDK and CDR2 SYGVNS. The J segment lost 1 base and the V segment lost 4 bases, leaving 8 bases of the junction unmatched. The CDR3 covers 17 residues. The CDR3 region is CASSGSLGTGGTDTQYF. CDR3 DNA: TGTGCCAGCAGTGGATCCCTCGGGACAGGGGGCACAGATACGCAGTATTTT.

CDR3 loop: CAWSSYGTGGGELFF. The CDR3 DNA follows: TGTGCCTGGAGTTCTTACGGGACAGGGGGCGGGGAGCTGTTTTTT. The chain couples TRBV30 to TRBJ2-2; 11 positions match TRBD1. This CDR3 region has 15 residues. Germline V gene sequence: CDR1 GTSNPN, CDR2 SVGIG (reference sequence). The V and J ends lost 2 bases and 7 bases, in that order; junction bases with no gene match: 6.

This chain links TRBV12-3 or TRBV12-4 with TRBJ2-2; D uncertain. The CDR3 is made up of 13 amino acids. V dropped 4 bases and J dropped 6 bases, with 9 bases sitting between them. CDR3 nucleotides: TGTGCCAGCAGTTCCTTTACAGCCGGGGAGCTGTTTTTT. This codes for CASSSFTAGELFF.

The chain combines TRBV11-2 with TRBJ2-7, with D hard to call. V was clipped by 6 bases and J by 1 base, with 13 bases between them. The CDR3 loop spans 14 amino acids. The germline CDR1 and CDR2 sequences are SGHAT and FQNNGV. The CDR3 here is CASSITQLSYEQYF. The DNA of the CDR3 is TGTGCCAGCAGTATTACCCAACTATCCTACGAGCAGTACTTC.

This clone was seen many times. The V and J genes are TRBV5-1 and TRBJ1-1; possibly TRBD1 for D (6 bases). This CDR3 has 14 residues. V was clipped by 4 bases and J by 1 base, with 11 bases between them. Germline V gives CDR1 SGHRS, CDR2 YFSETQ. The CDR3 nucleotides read TGCGCCAGCAGCCAAATGACAGGGAACACTGAAGCTTTCTTT. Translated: CASSQMTGNTEAFF.

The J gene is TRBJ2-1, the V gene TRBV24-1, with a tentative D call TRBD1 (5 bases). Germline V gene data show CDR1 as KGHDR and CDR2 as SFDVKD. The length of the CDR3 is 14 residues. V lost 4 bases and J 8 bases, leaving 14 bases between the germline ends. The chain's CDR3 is CATSDGHDRDEQFF. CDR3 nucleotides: TGTGCCACCAGTGACGGACACGATAGGGATGAGCAGTTCTTC.

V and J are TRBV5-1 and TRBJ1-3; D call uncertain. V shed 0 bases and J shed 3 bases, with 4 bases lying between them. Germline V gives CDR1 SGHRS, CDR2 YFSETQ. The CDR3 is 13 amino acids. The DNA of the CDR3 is TGCGCCAGCAGCTTGGACGGTGGAAACACCATATATTTT. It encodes CASSLDGGNTIYF.

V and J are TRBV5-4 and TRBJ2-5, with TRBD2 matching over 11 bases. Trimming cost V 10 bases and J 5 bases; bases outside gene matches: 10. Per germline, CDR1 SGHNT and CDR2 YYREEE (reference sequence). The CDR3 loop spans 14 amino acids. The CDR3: CAGKLAGVLETQYF. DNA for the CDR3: TGTGCCGGCAAACTAGCGGGAGTTTTGGAGACCCAGTACTTC.

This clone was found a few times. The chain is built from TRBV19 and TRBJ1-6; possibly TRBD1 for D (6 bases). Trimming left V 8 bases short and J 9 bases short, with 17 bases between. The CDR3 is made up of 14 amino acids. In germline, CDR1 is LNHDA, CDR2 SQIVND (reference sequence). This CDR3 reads CASSVAGEISPLHF. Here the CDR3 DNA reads TGTGCCAGTTCGGTAGCAGGGGAGATTTCACCCCTCCACTTT.

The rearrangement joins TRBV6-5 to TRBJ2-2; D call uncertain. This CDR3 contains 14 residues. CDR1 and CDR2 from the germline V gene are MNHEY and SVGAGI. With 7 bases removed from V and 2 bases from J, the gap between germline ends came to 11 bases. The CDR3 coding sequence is TGTGCCAGCATAAGTTCGAGAAACACCGGGGAGCTGTTTTTT. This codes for CASISSRNTGELFF.

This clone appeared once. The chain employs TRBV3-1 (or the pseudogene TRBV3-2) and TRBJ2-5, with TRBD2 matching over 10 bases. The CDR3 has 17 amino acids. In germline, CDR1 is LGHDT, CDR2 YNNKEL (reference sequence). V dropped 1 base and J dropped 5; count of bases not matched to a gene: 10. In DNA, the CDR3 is TGTGCCAGCAGCCAAGGGAGCGGGAGGGCCAACGGGGAGACCCAGTACTTC. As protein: CASSQGSGRANGETQYF.